The entry below gives a single TCR beta chain sequence along with its context. This entry belongs to a study of T cells after somatic rescue of genetic block. V shed 5 bases and J 6 bases; nucleotides not matched to a gene: 12. The germline V gene encodes CDR1 MDHEN and CDR2 SYDVKM. The CDR3 consists of 15 residues. Sequencing was performed with immunoSEQ multiplex PCR; in TCRdb, only in-frame clones are kept and a portion is missing. The table shows 110,000 or so clones, with over 80% occurring only once. The sequence derives from a woman in her late teens or twenties. The sequenced sample consisted of peripheral blood mononuclear cells (PBMCs). This sequence joins TRBV28 and TRBJ1-1; 7 nucleotides match TRBD1. This CDR3 reads CASSQGGVVLAEAFF. The CDR3 DNA sequence: TGTGCCAGCAGTCAGGGGGGGGTAGTACTGGCTGAAGCTTTCTTT.